A single sample is the source of the 14 T cell receptor beta chains below, sequenced in a study of cytomegalovirus exposure and HLA in healthy donors. With 60 Vbeta and 13 Jbeta primers, the PCR was carried out. Clones were sequenced by immunoSEQ multiplex PCR, and TCRdb holds only the in-frame ones, with some missing. This table holds around 78,000 clones. Input material: PBMCs. These receptors came from a man younger than 35 in good health and CMV-seropositive.

The rearrangement joins TRBV28 to TRBJ2-6; 8 bases agree with TRBD1. Trimming cost V 6 bases and J 0 bases; bases outside gene matches: 4. Germline lookup yields CDR1 MDHEN and CDR2 SYDVKM. The CDR3 consists of 16 residues. The DNA for the CDR3 is TGTGCCAGCAGGGGAACAGGGGGCTCTGGGGCCAACGTCCTGACTTTC. This translates into CASRGTGGSGANVLTF.

The V call is TRBV28, the J call TRBJ2-7; D unresolved. This CDR3 spans 15 amino acids. V gave up 8 bases and J gave up 4 bases, with 21 bases separating them. CDR1 and CDR2 from the germline V gene are MDHEN and SYDVKM. DNA for the CDR3: TGTGCCAGCTCGTTTCCAGACAAACCTCCTTACGAGCAGTACTTC. Its protein product is CASSFPDKPPYEQYF.

V gene TRBV6-6 combines with J gene TRBJ2-3, with TRBD2 matching over 11 bases. CDR3 length: 15 amino acids. Germline CDR1 MNHNY, CDR2 SVGAGI (reference sequence). V lost 6 bases to trimming and J lost 4 bases; unmatched junction nucleotides: 6. CDR3 bases: TGTGCCAGCAGACATAGCGGGGGGGCACCAGATACGCAGTATTTT. Translation gives CASRHSGGAPDTQYF.

The rearrangement joins TRBV6-4 to TRBJ1-5; no firm D call. CDR3 size: 14 residues. Germline loops: CDR1 MRHNA, CDR2 SNTAGT. With 5 bases removed from V and 11 bases from J, the gap between germline ends came to 19 bases. This CDR3 reads CASSTVLVNLSQHF. The CDR3 region has the DNA TGTGCCAGCAGTACAGTTTTGGTGAATTTGTCCCAGCATTTT.

The CDR3 region is CASRLYTGTVSEQFF. The CDR3 DNA sequence: TGTGCCAGCAGGCTATATACCGGGACAGTAAGTGAGCAGTTCTTC. The rearrangement links TRBV28 to TRBJ2-1, with 7 bases lining up with TRBD1. The V segment lost 6 bases and the J segment 9 bases; nucleotides outside the gene matches: 14. CDR1 and CDR2 from the germline V gene are MDHEN and SYDVKM. This CDR3 comprises 15 residues.

The chain couples TRBV28 to TRBJ1-2; 8 bases agree with TRBD1. The V and J ends lost 5 bases and 5 bases, in that order; junction bases with no gene match: 1. Germline V gene data show CDR1 as MDHEN and CDR2 as SYDVKM. CDR3 length: 12 amino acids. CDR3 region: CASSRQGYGYTF. DNA for the CDR3: TGTGCCAGCAGTCGACAGGGGTATGGCTACACCTTC.

The chain recombines TRBV5-1 with TRBJ2-3; 10 bases match TRBD2. CDR3 length equals 17 residues. V shed 0 bases, J shed 6 bases, and the junction held 10 bases outside the gene matches. Germline CDR1 and CDR2: SGHRS and YFSETQ. DNA of the CDR3: TGCGCCAGCAGCTTGGGCGAACTAGCGGGGCCTGGGGATACGCAGTATTTT. Its translation: CASSLGELAGPGDTQYF.

The chain employs TRBV6-1 and TRBJ2-7; perhaps TRBD2 as D (7 bases). Germline values: CDR1 MNHNS, CDR2 SASEGT. Deletions cut 4 bases from V and 3 bases from J, with 16 bases between. CDR3 length: 15 amino acids. CDR3 residues: CASSGYRDYLYEQYF. CDR3 DNA: TGTGCCAGCAGTGGATACAGGGACTACCTCTACGAGCAGTACTTC.

This chain joins TRBV28 and TRBJ1-3; D gene unclear. V lost 6 bases and J lost 4, with 16 bases in between. This CDR3 comprises 15 residues. Per germline, CDR1 MDHEN and CDR2 SYDVKM. The CDR3 region has the DNA TGTGCCAGCAGACCCGGTGCAAGCCGAGGAAACACCATATATTTT. It is translated as CASRPGASRGNTIYF.

The genes are TRBV19 and TRBJ1-2; D gene uncertain. This CDR3 spans 19 amino acids. Per the germline V gene, CDR1 is LNHDA and CDR2 is SQIVND (reference sequence). The germline V and J ends were trimmed by 3 bases and 8 bases, with 31 bases remaining between them. Here the CDR3 DNA reads TGTGCCAGTAGTATTGTTTTGGTGGCTGACTACCTAATAAGAAGAGGCTACACCTTC. It encodes CASSIVLVADYLIRRGYTF.

The chain employs TRBV25-1 and TRBJ2-7; TRBD1 matches 9 bases. V gave up 6 bases and J gave up 4 bases; unmatched junction bases: 1. There are 12 residues in the CDR3. CDR1 and CDR2 from the germline V gene are MGHDK and SYGVNS. DNA of the CDR3: TGTGCCAGCAGGGACAGGGGATACGAGCAGTACTTC. Translated, it gives CASRDRGYEQYF.

About this clone: One end of the junction is discordant with germline, which a read error may explain. The genes are TRBV9 and TRBJ2-7, with D possibly being TRBD1 (5 bases). The CDR3 runs 13 residues. Germline CDR1 reads SGDLS; CDR2 reads YYNGEE. The DNA for the CDR3 is TGTGCCAGCAGCACGGACATCTCCGACGAGCAGTACTTC. Its translation is CASSTDISDEQYF. Supplemented by reference TRBV9 and TRBJ2-7, the full variable domain reads DSGVTQTPKHLITATGQRVTLRCSPRSGDLSVYWYQQSLDQGLQFLIQYYNGEERAKGNILERFSAQQFPDLHSELNLSSLELGDSALYFCASSTDISDEQYFGPGTRLTVT.

The V and J genes are TRBV7-9 and TRBJ1-3; D not resolved. This CDR3 contains 14 residues. The V end was cut by 1 base, the J end by 5 bases, with 9 bases between. Germline V gives CDR1 SEHNR, CDR2 FQNEAQ (reference sequence). The CDR3 DNA follows: TGTGCCAGCAGCTTAGACGGTACGAGAAACACCATATATTTT. It translates to CASSLDGTRNTIYF.

The chain joins TRBV20-1 to TRBJ1-2, with TRBD1 matching over 7 bases. The CDR3 extends over 11 amino acids. Germline V gene sequence: CDR1 DFQATT, CDR2 SNEGSKA (reference sequence). J lost 3 bases, V lost 7 bases, and 2 bases had no gene match. The CDR3 DNA reads TGCAGTGGTACAGGGGACTATGGCTACACCTTC. It encodes CSGTGDYGYTF.